This T cell receptor beta chain was captured in a study of blood T cell repertoires in COVID-19 (dated by TCRdb to 2020 to 2021). Regarding the complete study: Samples covering the acute and convalescent phases of COVID-19 were provided by collaborators in the United States, Italy and Spain. The material from the prospective study consisted of cDNA or gDNA derived from T cells, B-cell-depleted T cells, or PBMCs. The dataset comprised deeply sampled blood TCRbeta repertoires from subjects exposed to, actively infected with, or recovered from COVID-19. The repertoires were released in a freely available public database intended as a resource for research on the immune response to SARS-CoV-2. Samples came from the ongoing ImmuneRACE study (first 160 participants) plus 1,254 subjects from 6 global collaborators. The sample metadata nearly always contained a de-identified subject ID, COVID-19 status, age in years and sex. HLA class I and class II types, where available, came from metadata supplied by the sample provider rather than from assay-based typing. General study outcomes and caveats: The amount of clinical and demographic metadata varied by source and participant and was provided uncurated.

TCRbeta CDR3 regions were amplified from genomic DNA by means of the immunoSEQ Assay, a bias-controlled multiplex PCR. In the source study's methods: Within the assay, amplification of reference gene primers was used to estimate how many nucleated cells each sample contained. To quantify the absolute abundance of each unique TCRbeta CDR3 rearrangement, sequence reads were collapsed and filtered. Productive Simpson clonality was computed per sample as the square root of Simpson's diversity index over productive rearrangements. This is the immuneACCESS table as TCRdb keeps it, with only in-frame sequences that have V and J called. A part of the clones is gone; compared with another copy, unresolved V genes explain less than half, and the rest is unexplained. That table furnishes V, J and clone size, whereas the DNA furnished D and trimming. This sample holds approximately 190,000 clones; 80% were observed only once. Of the sample, less than 7% falls within the top ten clones.

The CDR3 starts with the cysteine, ends with the phenylalanine, and has 14 residues. Kept here is only the CDR3 DNA, which spans 42 bases and is read in frame from base 1. V gives up 1 base and J gives up 2 bases, and the segment between their germline ends measures 6 bases. Per the germline V gene (reference sequence), SEHNR is the CDR1 and FQNEAQ is the CDR2. On this clone itself: This receptor's antigen is unknown. No clone much larger than this one lies a single base away; base qualities are absent. Other DNA sequences in the same sample also yield this CDR3.

The collaborating institutions used their own protocols to collect whole blood in K2EDTA tubes. For TCRbeta analysis, collaborator samples were shipped as frozen whole blood, as isolated PBMCs, or as DNA extracted from either sample type. Material for sequencing was peripheral blood. The receptor's source is a man aged 55-75 years with acute or convalescent COVID-19. The rearranged segments are TRBV7-9 and TRBJ1-5; TRBD1 is a possible D gene, resting on 6 matching bases. DNA sequence: TGTGCCAGCAGCTTAGGACAGGGCAATCAGCCCCAGCATTTT. Translated, this gives CASSLGQGNQPQHF.